A selection of T cell receptor beta chains follows, all from one sample in a study of cytomegalovirus exposure and HLA in healthy donors. TCRdb's copy holds only in-frame clones and misses some; the assay was immunoSEQ multiplex PCR. The sample gives approximately 100,000 clones, roughly 75% of which show up once; over 2% is in the top ten. Material: PBMCs. The receptors were gathered from a man aged 40-55 years in good health and CMV-seronegative. Both conserved end residues are part of each CDR3. A D gene is named only where the DNA matches it firmly. Size values are once, few and many counts, or a class for expanded clones, and some rows have none.

j_gene | v_gene | d_gene | abundance | CDR3aa | CDR3nt
TRBJ1-2 | TRBV7-2 | TRBD1 | few | CASSRGVGTGTCGYTF | TGTGCCAGCAGCAGAGGGGTGGGGACAGGGACTTGTGGCTACACCTTC
TRBJ1-2 | TRBV6-5 | NA | NA | CASSSRDSKRGGYTF | TGTGCCAGCAGTTCCCGGGACTCAAAACGAGGTGGCTACACCTTC
TRBJ2-3 | TRBV29-1 | NA | NA | CSVDTGTDTQYF | TGCAGCGTTGATACAGGCACAGATACGCAGTATTTT
TRBJ2-7 | TRBV4-1 | TRBD2 | NA | CASSQDGGGLSYEQYF | TGCGCCAGCAGCCAAGATGGCGGGGGGTTGTCCTACGAGCAGTACTTC
TRBJ1-3 | TRBV4-1 | NA | NA | CASSQDSGTGNTIYF | TGCGCCAGCAGCCAAGATTCAGGGACTGGAAACACCATATATTTT
TRBJ1-6 | TRBV23-1 | NA | NA | CASSQSMSLNSPLHF | TGCGCCAGCAGTCAATCGATGAGCCTGAATTCACCCCTCCACTTT
TRBJ1-3 | TRBV7-6 | TRBD1 | NA | CASSRTGVGNTIYF | TGTGCCAGCAGCCGGACAGGGGTAGGAAACACCATATATTTT
TRBJ2-5 | TRBV6-1 | NA | NA | CASLGSGETQYF | TGTGCCAGCCTCGGGAGCGGGGAGACCCAGTACTTC
TRBJ2-1 | TRBV18 | NA | few | CASSPPLEGQSNEQFF | TGTGCCAGCTCACCACCGCTCGAAGGACAGTCCAATGAGCAGTTCTTC
TRBJ2-6 | TRBV5-1 | TRBD2 | NA | CASSGGGGSSGANVLTF | TGCGCCAGCAGCGGGGGCGGGGGGAGCTCTGGGGCCAACGTCCTGACTTTC
TRBJ1-1 | TRBV9 | NA | NA | CASGHKGVAFF | TGTGCCAGCGGACACAAGGGGGTGGCTTTCTTT
TRBJ2-2 | TRBV27 | TRBD2 | NA | CASSGSGANTGELFF | TGTGCCAGCAGTGGTAGCGGGGCCAACACCGGGGAGCTGTTTTTT
TRBJ2-7 | TRBV7-2 | TRBD1 | NA | CASSSPGQGYEQYF | TGTGCCAGCAGCTCCCCGGGACAGGGCTACGAGCAGTACTTC
TRBJ2-1 | TRBV19 | TRBD2 | few | CASSTSSGGANEQFF | TGTGCCAGTAGTACTTCCAGCGGGGGGGCGAATGAGCAGTTCTTC
TRBJ1-4 | TRBV9 | NA | NA | CASSETGQNNEKLFF | TGTGCCAGCAGCGAGACTGGACAGAATAATGAAAAACTGTTTTTT
TRBJ2-7 | TRBV5-1 | TRBD1 | NA | CASSFDRGSYEQYF | TGCGCCAGCAGCTTCGACAGGGGTTCCTACGAGCAGTACTTC
TRBJ1-1 | TRBV12-1 | NA | NA | CASSFTQSNTEAFF | TGTGCCAGCAGCTTTACACAGAGTAACACTGAAGCTTTCTTT
TRBJ2-5 | TRBV7-9 | NA | NA | CASSLRWGRLLGQETQYF | TGTGCCAGCAGCTTAAGGTGGGGGCGGCTTCTTGGCCAAGAGACCCAGTACTTC
TRBJ2-1 | TRBV2 | TRBD1 | NA | CARNGQDSYNEQFF | TGTGCCAGGAATGGACAGGACTCCTACAATGAGCAGTTCTTC
TRBJ1-2 | TRBV5-1 | TRBD1 | NA | CASSPGQNFNYGYTF | TGCGCCAGCAGCCCGGGACAGAATTTTAACTATGGCTACACCTTC
TRBJ2-2 | TRBV7-6 | TRBD2 | NA | CASSFRGGNTGELFF | TGTGCCAGCAGCTTTCGGGGGGGGAACACCGGGGAGCTGTTTTTT
TRBJ2-3 | TRBV2 | NA | NA | CASSSEGGGGTDTQYF | TGTGCCAGCAGTTCGGAGGGGGGGGGTGGCACAGATACGCAGTATTTT
TRBJ1-1 | TRBV6-6 | NA | NA | CASRVGTENTEAFF | TGTGCCAGCAGGGTGGGCACAGAAAACACTGAAGCTTTCTTT
TRBJ1-1 | TRBV25-1 | NA | NA | CASSDRNTEAFF | TGTGCCAGCAGTGACAGGAACACTGAAGCTTTCTTT